Shown below are 26 T cell receptor beta chains from a single sample sequenced in a study of blood T cell repertoires in COVID-19. Only in-frame clones appear in the TCRdb table, and some are missing; sequencing was by immunoSEQ multiplex PCR. The sample consists of 27,000 or so clones, about 90% of them appearing once. Sample: peripheral blood. These TCRs come from a human donor in a cohort sampled during active COVID-19.

This clone is a singleton in its sample. The rearrangement joins TRBV10-2 to TRBJ2-1, with 14 bases identical to TRBD2. CDR3 length: 15 residues. Germline CDR1 WSHSY, CDR2 SAAADI. After removal of 4 bases from V and 8 bases from J, the junction contained 4 bases not matched to a gene. CDR3 sequence: CASSAGLAGVDEQFF. CDR3 sequence (DNA): TGCGCCAGCAGTGCGGGACTAGCGGGAGTTGATGAGCAGTTCTTC.

The chain is built from TRBV30 and TRBJ1-5, with no clear D. V was trimmed by 3 bases and J by 6 bases, leaving 12 bases between them. This CDR3 is built from 13 residues. Germline V CDR1 and CDR2: GTSNPN, SVGIG (reference sequence). The chain's CDR3 is CAWSHRSRQPQHF. Here the CDR3 DNA reads TGTGCCTGGAGCCACCGGTCCCGTCAGCCCCAGCATTTT.

This chain joins TRBV5-1 and TRBJ2-1, with 8 bases matching TRBD1. The V and J ends lost 2 bases and 8 bases, in that order; junction bases with no gene match: 12. This CDR3 comprises 16 residues. Per germline, CDR1 SGHRS and CDR2 YFSETQ. The CDR3, as DNA: TGCGCCAGCAGCTTCGAAGGGGCAGGGGGCTATGATGAGCAGTTCTTC. Its translation is CASSFEGAGGYDEQFF.

The J gene is TRBJ1-6, the V gene TRBV28; TRBD1 is a possible D gene (6 bases). V gave up 5 bases and J gave up 7 bases, with 6 bases separating them. The CDR3 runs to 12 residues. CDR1 and CDR2 from the germline V gene are MDHEN and SYDVKM. The CDR3 protein is CASSTGNSPLHF. The CDR3 DNA follows: TGTGCCAGCAGTACAGGGAATTCACCCCTCCACTTT.

The rearrangement links TRBV20-1 to TRBJ1-1; D remains unclear. With 6 bases removed from V and 10 bases from J, the gap between germline ends came to 6 bases. This CDR3 is 8 amino acids long. Germline V gene lookup returns CDR1 DFQATT and CDR2 SNEGSKA (reference sequence). CDR3 nucleotides: TGCAGTGCCTCGAGAGCTTTCTTT. Amino acid sequence: CSASRAFF.

The chain is built from TRBV28 and TRBJ2-7, with 7 bases identical to TRBD2. CDR3 length: 15 residues. The V segment lost 2 bases and the J segment 4 bases; nucleotides outside the gene matches: 8. The germline V gene encodes CDR1 MDHEN and CDR2 SYDVKM. This CDR3 is CASSLGASGVYEQYF. As DNA, the CDR3 is TGTGCCAGCAGTTTAGGAGCTAGCGGCGTATACGAGCAGTACTTC.

This chain links TRBV19 with TRBJ2-3, with a tentative D call TRBD2 (6 bases). The V gene's germline CDR1 is LNHDA and CDR2 SQIVND (reference sequence). Trimming stripped 4 bases from V and 0 bases from J, with 11 bases between. The CDR3 consists of 15 residues. Here the CDR3 DNA reads TGTGCCAGTAGTAAGGTCGCGGGAAGCACAGATACGCAGTATTTT. Its protein product is CASSKVAGSTDTQYF.

This chain's CDR3 is CASSLAAVVSPLHF. The DNA for the CDR3 is TGTGCCAGCAGCTTAGCCGCGGTCGTCTCACCCCTCCACTTT. The J gene is TRBJ1-6, the V gene TRBV7-9, with D hard to call. The V end lost 0 bases, the J end lost 10 bases, and 10 bases lay between the germline ends. The CDR3 extends over 14 amino acids. CDR1 is SEHNR, CDR2 FQNEAQ, per germline (reference sequence).

CDR3 protein: CASRSLPGGNTEAFF. Here the CDR3 DNA reads TGTGCCAGCAGGTCACTTCCAGGGGGCAACACTGAAGCTTTCTTT. This rearrangement joins TRBV6-5 to TRBJ1-1; 8 positions agree with TRBD1. The trim removed 6 bases at V and 2 bases at J, leaving 8 bases unmatched. The CDR3 has 15 residues. Germline CDR1 and CDR2: MNHEY and SVGAGI.

This clone was picked up one time. V usage is TRBV27 and J usage is TRBJ2-1, with TRBD2 identical over 11 bases. The V gene end was trimmed by 4 bases and the J gene end by 7 bases; junction bases not matched to a gene: 9. This CDR3 is built from 16 residues. The germline CDR1 and CDR2 sequences are MNHEY and SMNVEV (reference sequence). CDR3 loop: CASSSVAGGPGNEQFF. The CDR3 DNA sequence: TGTGCCAGCAGTTCCGTAGCGGGAGGGCCGGGAAATGAGCAGTTCTTC.

The V and J genes are TRBV19 and TRBJ2-4; 8 bases are shared with TRBD1. Germline V lookup: CDR1 LNHDA, CDR2 SQIVND (reference sequence). The CDR3 has 16 amino acids. V trimming: 3 bases; J trimming: 6 bases; junction bases outside the gene matches: 10. CDR3 amino acids: CASSIVGGDRRNIQYF. CDR3 nucleotides: TGTGCCAGTAGTATCGTAGGTGGGGACAGGCGAAACATTCAGTACTTC. The variable domain in full, completed from reference TRBV19 and TRBJ2-4, reads DGGITQSPKYLFRKEGQNVTLSCEQNLNHDAMYWYRQDPGQGLRLIYYSQIVNDFQKGDIAEGYSVSREKKESFPLTVTSAQKNPTAFYLCASSIVGGDRRNIQYFGAGTRLSVL.

V gene TRBV7-6 combines with J gene TRBJ2-3; 10 bases are shared with TRBD2. Germline V gives CDR1 SGHVS, CDR2 FNYEAQ. V dropped 2 bases and J dropped 6; count of bases not matched to a gene: 11. The CDR3 is 17 residues long. The CDR3 coding sequence is TGTGCCAGCAGCTTACGGCCTAGCGGGGGCCTAGCCGATACGCAGTATTTT. This translates into CASSLRPSGGLADTQYF.

This sequence joins TRBV6-6 and TRBJ2-7, with 7 nucleotides matching TRBD2. Germline loops: CDR1 MNHNY, CDR2 SVGAGI (reference sequence). V shed 6 bases and J 0 bases; nucleotides not matched to a gene: 2. The CDR3 covers 13 residues. CDR3 nucleotide sequence: TGTGCCAGCAGACTAGCGAACTCCTACGAGCAGTACTTC. Translation: CASRLANSYEQYF.

The rearrangement uses TRBV19 and TRBJ2-1, with D perhaps TRBD2 (6 bases). From germline, CDR1 is LNHDA and CDR2 SQIVND (reference sequence). This CDR3 is built from 17 residues. Trimming took 1 base from V and 0 from J, leaving 13 bases between them. CDR3 region: CASSIVLAASSYNEQFF. In DNA form, the CDR3 reads TGTGCCAGTAGTATAGTACTAGCTGCTAGCTCCTACAATGAGCAGTTCTTC.

The chain recombines TRBV27 with TRBJ2-7; tentatively, D is TRBD1 (5 bases). The V and J ends lost 1 base and 1 base respectively, with 8 bases between them. Germline CDR1 MNHEY, CDR2 SMNVEV (reference sequence). This CDR3 contains 14 residues. The CDR3 sequence is CASSLWGSSYEQYF. CDR3 DNA sequence: TGTGCCAGCAGTTTATGGGGCAGTTCCTACGAGCAGTACTTC.

The rearrangement links TRBV6-1 to TRBJ2-2; TRBD1 matches 7 bases. Trimming cost V 1 base and J 1 base; bases outside gene matches: 3. The CDR3 has 16 residues. Germline assignment: CDR1 MNHNS and CDR2 SASEGT. The CDR3 DNA is TGTGCCAGCAGTGAAGAAGCAGGGGGGAACACCGGGGAGCTGTTTTTT. The encoded protein is CASSEEAGGNTGELFF.

This chain's CDR3 is CASSLGPGTGYDGYTF. CDR3 bases: TGTGCCAGCAGCTTAGGACCCGGGACAGGGTATGATGGCTACACCTTC. The chain uses TRBV7-3 and TRBJ1-2, with TRBD1 identical over 9 bases. The germline V gene encodes CDR1 SGHTA and CDR2 FQGTGA. Trimming took 2 bases from V and 6 from J; bases not matched to a gene: 10. This CDR3 region has 16 residues.

In this sample, this clone turned up once. The chain has TRBV2 and TRBJ2-7, with a tentative D call TRBD1 (6 bases). V gave up 2 bases and J gave up 1 base, with 18 bases separating them. The CDR3 length is 17 residues. CDR1 and CDR2 from the germline V gene are SNHLY and FYNNEI. CDR3 in amino acids: CASSERVSGVRSYEQYF. The CDR3 DNA reads TGTGCCAGCAGTGAAAGGGTCTCAGGGGTCAGATCCTACGAGCAGTACTTC.

Only one count was recorded for this clone. The rearrangement links TRBV5-4 to TRBJ2-3, with D maybe TRBD1 (5 bases). Germline V CDR1 and CDR2: SGHNT, YYREEE (reference sequence). There are 16 residues in the CDR3. Trimming stripped 4 bases from V and 0 bases from J, with 15 bases between. In nucleotides, the CDR3 is TGTGCCAGCAGCCCGAGCAGGGTGAGGAGCACAGATACGCAGTATTTT. Residues: CASSPSRVRSTDTQYF.

V is TRBV5-1 and J is TRBJ2-3; 10 positions agree with TRBD2. CDR3 length equals 15 residues. The V gene end was trimmed by 1 base and the J gene end by 3 bases; junction bases not matched to a gene: 2. Germline CDR1 reads SGHRS; CDR2 reads YFSETQ. For the CDR3, the DNA is TGCGCCAGCAGCTTGACGACTAGCGGGACAGATACGCAGTATTTT. The encoded protein is CASSLTTSGTDTQYF.

In its sample, this clone was seen a few times. V gene TRBV6-4 combines with J gene TRBJ2-3, with 14 positions matching TRBD2. CDR3 length equals 16 residues. Germline V gene lookup returns CDR1 MRHNA and CDR2 SNTAGT. With V trimmed by 6 bases and J by 4 bases, 6 bases remained unmatched. CDR3 sequence (DNA): TGTGCCAGCAGCCGGACTAGCGGGGGGCAAGCAGATACGCAGTATTTT. It encodes CASSRTSGGQADTQYF.

The CDR3 DNA sequence: TGTGCCAGCAGCGGGGCAGGAACTAATGAAAAACTGTTTTTT. Translation: CASSGAGTNEKLFF. The V gene is TRBV9, the J gene TRBJ1-4; D not certain. Germline V gives CDR1 SGDLS, CDR2 YYNGEE. V was trimmed by 3 bases and J by 1 base, leaving 7 bases between them. The CDR3 has 14 residues.

This clone has a single count. One end of the junction fails to match germline, which may point to a read error. The rearrangement links TRBV6-6 to TRBJ1-2; 7 nucleotides agree with TRBD1. The CDR3 extends over 16 amino acids. The germline V gene encodes CDR1 MNHNY and CDR2 SVGAGI (reference sequence). In DNA form, the CDR3 reads TGTGCCAGCAGTTACTACGGAGGGGACAGAAGTTCTCCCGGCGCCTTC. This translates into CASSYYGGDRSSPGAF.

V usage is TRBV5-1 and J usage is TRBJ2-1; TRBD2 agrees at 11 bases. There are 16 residues in the CDR3. The ends lost 4 bases at V and 5 bases at J; junction bases unmatched: 8. Per the germline V gene, CDR1 is SGHRS and CDR2 is YFSETQ. The CDR3 spells CASSVISGGENNEQFF. The CDR3 DNA reads TGCGCCAGCAGCGTGATTAGCGGGGGGGAAAACAATGAGCAGTTCTTC. The entire variable domain, with the rest obtained from reference TRBV5-1 and TRBJ2-1, is as follows: KAGVTQTPRYLIKTRGQQVTLSCSPISGHRSVSWYQQTPGQGLQFLFEYFSETQRNKGNFPGRFSGRQFSNSRSEMNVSTLELGDSALYLCASSVISGGENNEQFFGPGTRLTVL.

The rearrangement uses TRBV9 and TRBJ2-7; TRBD1 matches 7 bases. V shed 3 bases and J 0 bases; nucleotides not matched to a gene: 3. Germline CDR1 SGDLS, CDR2 YYNGEE. The CDR3 is made up of 14 amino acids. DNA for the CDR3: TGTGCCAGCAGCGAACGGACAGGCTCCTACGAGCAGTACTTC. It yields the protein CASSERTGSYEQYF.

The chain uses TRBV11-2 and TRBJ2-4, with 10 positions matching TRBD2. Germline V lookup: CDR1 SGHAT, CDR2 FQNNGV. The CDR3 spans 16 residues. V dropped 5 bases and J dropped 6; count of bases not matched to a gene: 10. The CDR3 nucleotides read TGTGCCAGCAGCCTTCTAGCGGGAGAGGTGGGAAACATTCAGTACTTC. Translation gives CASSLLAGEVGNIQYF.